Listed here are 13 T cell receptor beta chains from one sample, sequenced in a study of cytomegalovirus exposure and HLA in healthy donors. Data came from immunoSEQ multiplex PCR; TCRdb stores just in-frame clones and leaves some out. The repertoire has about 130,000 clones, under 90% of them found once; the top ten carry around 3.1%. The sample taken for sequencing was PBMCs. Every receptor here comes from a man between 25 and 39 years old in good health and CMV-seronegative.

The V gene is TRBV4-2, the J gene TRBJ1-6; 8 bases are a match to TRBD1. Germline assignment: CDR1 LGHNA and CDR2 YNFKEQ. V was pared by 4 bases and J by 7 bases, with 6 bases of the junction left unmatched. The CDR3 spans 15 residues. CDR3 nucleotide sequence: TGTGCCAGCAGCCCCCCTGGACAGGGAAATTCACCCCTCCACTTT. Its protein product is CASSPPGQGNSPLHF.

This clone has only a few counts. The CDR3 here is CASSATSVEQYF. In DNA, the CDR3 is TGTGCCAGCAGCGCTACTAGCGTCGAGCAGTACTTC. The genes are TRBV11-2 and TRBJ2-7; the match to TRBD2 covers 7 bases. The germline CDR1 and CDR2 sequences are SGHAT and FQNNGV. This CDR3 spans 12 amino acids. V lost 5 bases to trimming and J lost 6 bases; unmatched junction nucleotides: 4.

The gene calls are TRBV28 and TRBJ2-7, with D unresolved. V lost 3 bases to trimming and J lost 2 bases, with 14 bases between them. Germline V gene lookup returns CDR1 MDHEN and CDR2 SYDVKM. This CDR3 has 15 amino acids. CDR3 nucleotide sequence: TGTGCCAGCAGTTTGTTCAGGATCTATACCTACGAGCAGTACTTC. The encoded protein is CASSLFRIYTYEQYF.

The chain uses TRBV9 and TRBJ2-7, with D tentatively TRBD1 (6 bases). The CDR3 length is 15 residues. Germline values: CDR1 SGDLS, CDR2 YYNGEE. V was trimmed by 1 base and J by 2 bases, leaving 13 bases between them. CDR3 bases: TGTGCCAGCAGCGTACAAGGGACAAAGACCTACGAGCAGTACTTC. Protein: CASSVQGTKTYEQYF.

As regards this clone: The sample has other DNA sequences that encode this CDR3 too. This rearrangement joins TRBV11-2 to TRBJ2-7, with TRBD1 matching over 9 bases. Germline V CDR1 and CDR2: SGHAT, FQNNGV. V lost 1 base, J lost 2 bases, and 0 bases stayed unmatched. There are 14 residues in the CDR3. This CDR3 reads CASSLGTGAYEQYF. The CDR3 coding sequence is TGTGCCAGCAGCTTAGGGACAGGGGCCTACGAGCAGTACTTC.

The chain employs TRBV7-9 and TRBJ2-1, with 12 bases identical to TRBD2. The CDR3 totals 16 residues. Germline loops: CDR1 SEHNR, CDR2 FQNEAQ (reference sequence). V gave up 6 bases and J gave up 3 bases; unmatched junction bases: 6. In DNA, the CDR3 is TGTGCCAGCAGTCCCCGACTAGCGGGGGTCTACAATGAGCAGTTCTTC. Its protein product is CASSPRLAGVYNEQFF.

The gene calls are TRBV5-1 and TRBJ2-3, with TRBD1 matching 12 bases. J was trimmed by 6 bases and V by 3 bases; bases with no gene match: 2. Germline loops: CDR1 SGHRS, CDR2 YFSETQ. This CDR3 region has 14 residues. As DNA, the CDR3 is TGCGCCAGCAGCTCGGGACAGGGGGCTGATACGCAGTATTTT. Its translation: CASSSGQGADTQYF. Together with reference TRBV5-1 and TRBJ2-3, the CDR3 gives the full variable domain: KAGVTQTPRYLIKTRGQQVTLSCSPISGHRSVSWYQQTPGQGLQFLFEYFSETQRNKGNFPGRFSGRQFSNSRSEMNVSTLELGDSALYLCASSSGQGADTQYFGPGTRLTVL.

The chain uses TRBV2 and TRBJ2-1; 10 bases match TRBD2. The CDR3 runs 13 residues. The V and J ends lost 11 bases and 6 bases, in that order; junction bases with no gene match: 7. Germline CDR1 SNHLY, CDR2 FYNNEI. The CDR3 DNA follows: TGTGCCGAGCGGCTAGCGGGGGCCAATGAGCAGTTCTTC. It is translated as CAERLAGANEQFF.

The chain has TRBV18 and TRBJ1-2, with a possible D match to TRBD1 (6 bases). Germline V gives CDR1 KGHSH, CDR2 LQKENI. Trimming took off 3 bases at V and 8 bases at J, with 16 bases between the two ends. This CDR3 spans 14 amino acids. CDR3 sequence reads: CASSPRAGADGYTF. The CDR3 nucleotides read TGTGCCAGCTCACCCAGGGCAGGGGCGGACGGCTACACCTTC.

V is TRBV15 and J is TRBJ2-6; 10 positions match TRBD1. This CDR3 region has 19 residues. Germline-derived CDR1 and CDR2 are LNHNV and YYDKDF (reference sequence). Trimming took 1 base from V and 0 from J; bases not matched to a gene: 6. CDR3 coding DNA: TGTGCCACCAGCAGAGCCAGGGACAGGGGACACTCTGGGGCCAACGTCCTGACTTTC. It encodes CATSRARDRGHSGANVLTF.

V gene TRBV5-1 combines with J gene TRBJ1-1; D is possibly TRBD1 (6 bases). The CDR3 is 16 amino acids. Germline CDR1 reads SGHRS; CDR2 reads YFSETQ. V lost 1 base and J lost 1, with 14 bases in between. CDR3 region: CASSLFAGASNTEAFF. The CDR3 DNA reads TGCGCCAGCAGCTTGTTTGCAGGGGCTTCGAACACTGAAGCTTTCTTT.

This sequence joins TRBV27 and TRBJ1-1, with TRBD1 identical over 11 bases. The CDR3 is made up of 14 amino acids. J was trimmed by 7 bases and V by 6 bases; bases with no gene match: 7. Germline V gene lookup returns CDR1 MNHEY and CDR2 SMNVEV (reference sequence). This CDR3 is CASRLGQGAVEAFF. In nucleotides, the CDR3 is TGTGCCAGCAGACTCGGACAGGGGGCCGTTGAAGCTTTCTTT.

DNA of the CDR3: TGTGCCAGCAGTCCAGGCCGGCAAATTGAAGCTTTCTTT. Amino acid sequence: CASSPGRQIEAFF. This rearrangement joins TRBV27 to TRBJ1-1; D ambiguous. This CDR3 is built from 13 residues. V shed 5 bases and J shed 7 bases, with 14 bases lying between them. Germline V gene lookup returns CDR1 MNHEY and CDR2 SMNVEV (reference sequence).